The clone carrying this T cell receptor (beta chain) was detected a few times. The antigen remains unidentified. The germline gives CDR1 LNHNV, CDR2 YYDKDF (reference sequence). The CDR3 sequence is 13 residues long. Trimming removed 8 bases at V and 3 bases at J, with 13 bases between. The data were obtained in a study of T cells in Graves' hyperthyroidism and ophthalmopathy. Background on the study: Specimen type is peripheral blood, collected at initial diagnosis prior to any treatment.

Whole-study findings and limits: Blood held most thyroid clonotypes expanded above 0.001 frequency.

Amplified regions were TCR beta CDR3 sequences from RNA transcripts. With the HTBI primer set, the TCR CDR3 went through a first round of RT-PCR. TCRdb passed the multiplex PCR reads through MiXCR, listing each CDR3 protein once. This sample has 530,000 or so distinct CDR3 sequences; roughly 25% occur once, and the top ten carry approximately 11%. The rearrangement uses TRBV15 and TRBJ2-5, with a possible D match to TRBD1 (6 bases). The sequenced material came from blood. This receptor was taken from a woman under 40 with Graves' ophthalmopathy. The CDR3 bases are TGTGCCACCCGGGCAGGGGTAAAAGAGACCCAGTACTTC. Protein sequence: CATRAGVKETQYF.